Each of the 11 T cell receptor beta chains below was sequenced from the same sample in a study of memory CD4+ T cells and cytomegalovirus serostatus (dated by TCRdb to about 2019). A FACSAria II was used to sort memory CD4+ T cells, defined as single viable CD3+CD4+CD8-CD45RO+ cells. The library was prepared using the immunoSEQ multiplex PCR assay. TCRdb obtained this table from immuneACCESS and retained in-frame rearrangements with V and J assigned. These tables miss some clones; where compared with another copy, unresolved V genes account for less than half of the shortfall, and the remainder is unexplained. This sample lists more than 50,000 clones; roughly three quarters were detected once. The top ten clonotypes cover roughly 0.77% of the sample. Sequenced sample: memory CD4+ T cells from blood. The receptors derive from an adult in good health and CMV-seronegative.

This rearrangement joins TRBV4-1 to TRBJ1-4, with D maybe TRBD1 (6 bases). In germline, CDR1 is MGHRA, CDR2 YSYEKL. The ends were cut back, 3 bases at V and 7 bases at J, with 18 bases in the middle. This CDR3 has 16 residues. The CDR3, as DNA: TGCGCCAGCAGCCAGGAACCCGGGGGCGGAGGTGAAAAACTGTTTTTT. This translates into CASSQEPGGGGEKLFF.

The chain has TRBV30 and TRBJ1-2; unclear D gene. Looked up from germline, CDR1 is GTSNPN and CDR2 is SVGIG (reference sequence). CDR3 size: 11 residues. Trimming left V 4 bases short and J 4 bases short, with 7 bases between. The CDR3 spells CAWIRSYGYTF. DNA for the CDR3: TGTGCCTGGATAAGGTCCTATGGCTACACCTTC.

This clone was observed a single time. The chain links TRBV11-2 to TRBJ2-5; 8 bases line up with TRBD2. The CDR3 contains 16 residues. Trimming removed 1 base from V and 2 bases from J; junction bases left unmatched: 6. Germline V gene lookup returns CDR1 SGHAT and CDR2 FQNNGV. The CDR3 nucleotides are TGTGCCAGCAGCTTAGGGGAGACTAGCGCGCAAGAGACCCAGTACTTC. This gives the protein CASSLGETSAQETQYF.

This chain uses TRBV4-1 with TRBJ1-2; D unresolved. Per the germline V gene, CDR1 is MGHRA and CDR2 is YSYEKL. There are 14 residues in the CDR3. V was trimmed by 4 bases and J by 0 bases, leaving 9 bases between them. CDR3 residues: CASSRNTANYGYTF. In DNA, the CDR3 is TGCGCCAGCAGCCGGAACACAGCTAACTATGGCTACACCTTC.

CDR3 sequence: CASSSGGSGYTF. As DNA, the CDR3 is TGTGCCAGCAGCTCAGGGGGCTCTGGCTACACCTTC. The rearrangement links TRBV2 to TRBJ1-2, with TRBD1 identical over 8 bases. This CDR3 region has 12 residues. The V gene's germline CDR1 is SNHLY and CDR2 FYNNEI. Trimming removed 6 bases from V and 7 bases from J; junction bases left unmatched: 4.

The chain combines TRBV5-4 with TRBJ2-6; D remains unclear. The CDR3 totals 15 residues. With 2 bases removed from V and 4 bases from J, the gap between germline ends came to 10 bases. CDR1 and CDR2 (germline): SGHNT, YYREEE (reference sequence). DNA of the CDR3: TGTGCCAGCAGCTTTAGTCCAGCAGGGGCCAACGTCCTGACTTTC. As protein: CASSFSPAGANVLTF.

J is TRBJ2-7 and V is TRBV7-7, with 10 bases fitting TRBD1. Germline CDR1 is SSHAT and CDR2 is FNYEAQ (reference sequence). The CDR3 is 15 residues long. Unmatched junction bases numbered 6, after V lost 5 bases and J lost 2 bases. The CDR3 DNA follows: TGTGCCAGCAGCGAGGGACAGGGGTCGCCCTACGAGCAGTACTTC. Residues: CASSEGQGSPYEQYF. Together with reference TRBV7-7 and TRBJ2-7, the CDR3 gives the full variable domain: GAGVSQSPRYKVTKRGQDVTLRCDPISSHATLYWYQQALGQGPEFLTYFNYEAQPDKSGLPSDRFSAERPEGSISTLTIQRTEQRDSAMYRCASSEGQGSPYEQYFGPGTRLTVT.

The chain employs TRBV2 and TRBJ2-5; 12 positions match TRBD1. The CDR3 has 15 amino acids. Germline lookup yields CDR1 SNHLY and CDR2 FYNNEI. V was clipped by 8 bases and J by 4 bases; unmatched bases: 8. CDR3 region: CASPRDRGQRETQYF. DNA for the CDR3: TGTGCCAGCCCCCGGGACAGGGGGCAGAGAGAGACCCAGTACTTC.

The V call is TRBV11-3, the J call TRBJ2-3, with a tentative D call TRBD1 (5 bases). V shed 5 bases and J shed 1 base, with 10 bases lying between them. CDR1 is SGHNT, CDR2 YENEEA, per germline. The CDR3 length is 14 residues. Here the CDR3 DNA reads TGTGCCAGCAGCCTAGGACATCGCACAGATACGCAGTATTTT. Protein sequence: CASSLGHRTDTQYF.

This clone rates as medium-sized (0.01 to 0.1%). CDR3 loop: CASSFVNGYTF. The CDR3 DNA reads as TGTGCCAGCAGCTTCGTTAATGGCTACACCTTC. The rearrangement links TRBV7-2 to TRBJ1-2; D is unresolved. CDR3 size: 11 residues. Per germline, CDR1 SGHTA and CDR2 FQGNSA. Trimming took off 3 bases at V and 6 bases at J, with 5 bases between the two ends. Together with reference TRBV7-2 and TRBJ1-2, the CDR3 gives the full variable domain: GAGVSQSPSNKVTEKGKDVELRCDPISGHTALYWYRQSLGQGLEFLIYFQGNSAPDKSGLPSDRFSAERTGGSVSTLTIQRTQQEDSAVYLCASSFVNGYTFGSGTRLTVV.

The V and J genes are TRBV5-4 and TRBJ2-6; D uncertain. Trimming left V 7 bases short and J 0 bases short, with 5 bases between. This CDR3 comprises 13 residues. Germline lookup yields CDR1 SGHNT and CDR2 YYREEE (reference sequence). The CDR3 nucleotides read TGTGCCAGCCAATACTCTGGGGCCAACGTCCTGACTTTC. Translation gives CASQYSGANVLTF.